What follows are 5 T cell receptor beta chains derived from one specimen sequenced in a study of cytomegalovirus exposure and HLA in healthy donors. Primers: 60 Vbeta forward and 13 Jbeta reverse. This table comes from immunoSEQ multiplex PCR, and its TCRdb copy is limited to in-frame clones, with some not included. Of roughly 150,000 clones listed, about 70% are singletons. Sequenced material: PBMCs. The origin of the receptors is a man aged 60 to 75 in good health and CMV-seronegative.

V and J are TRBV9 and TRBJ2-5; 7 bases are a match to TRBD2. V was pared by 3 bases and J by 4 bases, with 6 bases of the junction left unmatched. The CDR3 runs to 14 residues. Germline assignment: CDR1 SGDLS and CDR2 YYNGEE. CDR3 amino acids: CASSAGPGGETQYF. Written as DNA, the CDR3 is TGTGCCAGCAGCGCGGGCCCGGGGGGAGAGACCCAGTACTTC. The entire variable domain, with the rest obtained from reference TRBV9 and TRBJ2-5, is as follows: DSGVTQTPKHLITATGQRVTLRCSPRSGDLSVYWYQQSLDQGLQFLIQYYNGEERAKGNILERFSAQQFPDLHSELNLSSLELGDSALYFCASSAGPGGETQYFGPGTRLLVL.

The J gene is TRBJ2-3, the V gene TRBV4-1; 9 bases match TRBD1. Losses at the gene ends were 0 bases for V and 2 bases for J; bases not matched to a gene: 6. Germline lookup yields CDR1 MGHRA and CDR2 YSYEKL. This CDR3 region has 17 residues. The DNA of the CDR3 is TGCGCCAGCAGCCAAGATCCAGGGACAGGGTTCACAGATACGCAGTATTTT. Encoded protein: CASSQDPGTGFTDTQYF.

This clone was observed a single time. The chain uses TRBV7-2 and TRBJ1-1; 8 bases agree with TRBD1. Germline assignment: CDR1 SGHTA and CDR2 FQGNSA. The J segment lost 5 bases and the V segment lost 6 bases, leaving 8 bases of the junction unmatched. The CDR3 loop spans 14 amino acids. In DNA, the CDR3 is TGTGCCAGCAGTTTGGACAGGGAAGAAACTGAAGCTTTCTTT. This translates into CASSLDREETEAFF.

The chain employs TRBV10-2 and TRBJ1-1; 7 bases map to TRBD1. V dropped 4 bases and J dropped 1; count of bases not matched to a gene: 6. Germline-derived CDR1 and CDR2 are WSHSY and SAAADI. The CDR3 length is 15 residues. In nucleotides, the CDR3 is TGCGCCAGCAGTGGCGCCGGGACAGAGAACACTGAAGCTTTCTTT. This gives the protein CASSGAGTENTEAFF.

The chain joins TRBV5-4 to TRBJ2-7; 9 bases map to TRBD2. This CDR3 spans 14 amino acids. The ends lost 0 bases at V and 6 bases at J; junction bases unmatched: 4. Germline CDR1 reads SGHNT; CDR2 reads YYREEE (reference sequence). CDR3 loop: CASSLEATSGEQYF. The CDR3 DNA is TGTGCCAGCAGCTTGGAGGCGACTAGCGGCGAGCAGTACTTC.